The rows below give T cell receptor beta chains drawn from one sample of a study of cytomegalovirus exposure and HLA in healthy donors. TCRdb's copy holds only in-frame clones and misses some; the assay was immunoSEQ multiplex PCR. This sample has approximately 170,000 clones; roughly 79% occur once, and the top ten carry less than 10%. Sequencing used PBMCs. The source is a man aged 18 to 30 in good health and CMV-seropositive. The CDR3 runs from the conserved cysteine through the conserved F or W. The order of the fields is clone size, V gene, D gene, J gene, CDR3 DNA, CDR3 protein. The D gene is left open where the match is weak. Clone size is given for some rows only: seen once, a few or many times, or a class if the clone is expanded.

>-|TRBV2|-|TRBJ2-1
TGTGCCAGCAGTGAAGCTTACTTCTACAATGAGCAGTTCTTC
CASSEAYFYNEQFF
>-|TRBV6-1|-|TRBJ2-1
TGTGCCAGCAGTGAGGGTGGGGGGGCTAGTGAGCAGTTCTTC
CASSEGGGASEQFF
>-|TRBV28|TRBD1|TRBJ2-7
TGTGCCAGCAGTCCCCTATTATTCCGGGATCTCGGGACAGGCATCGAGCAGTACTTC
CASSPLLFRDLGTGIEQYF
>few|TRBV7-9|-|TRBJ1-1
TGTGCCAGCAGCACCCACAGGCATTTAGCTGAAGCTTTCTTT
CASSTHRHLAEAFF
>-|TRBV11-2|-|TRBJ1-2
TGTGCCAGCAGCTTAGTGTGGAGGGAAGCTAACTATGGCTACACCTTC
CASSLVWREANYGYTF
>-|TRBV28|-|TRBJ1-1
TGTGCCAGCAGTTTAGGGGTGACAGCGAGGAACACTGAAGCTTTCTTT
CASSLGVTARNTEAFF
>-|TRBV4-3|-|TRBJ2-1
TGCGCCAGCAGCCAGGACTCAGGCGCCTACAATGAGCAGTTCTTC
CASSQDSGAYNEQFF
>-|TRBV12-2|-|TRBJ2-1
TGTGCAAGTCGCTTAGACCCGAAGGGGGGGCCCCGAGGGACCGATGAGCAGTTCTTC
CASRLDPKGGPRGTDEQFF
>-|TRBV7-9|-|TRBJ1-5
TGTGCCAGCAGCCGAGGTTGGGGGCCACAGCCCCAGCATTTT
CASSRGWGPQPQHF
>-|TRBV14|-|TRBJ2-7
TGTGCCAGCAGCCAAGACGAAGCACTCCCCTACGAGCAGTACTTC
CASSQDEALPYEQYF
>-|TRBV2|-|TRBJ2-5
TGTGCCAGCAGTGAAATAGGGTCAGGGAGGGAGACCCAGTACTTC
CASSEIGSGRETQYF
>few|TRBV25-1|TRBD1|TRBJ1-1
TGTGCCAGCAGGGACAGGGGCGTAACTGAAGCTTTCTTT
CASRDRGVTEAFF
>-|TRBV6-5|-|TRBJ2-2
TGTGCCAGCAGTTACAGGGGGGAGGGGACCGGGGAGCTGTTTTTT
CASSYRGEGTGELFF
>-|TRBV18|-|TRBJ1-5
TGTGCCAGCTCACTAATACAGGGTGGGAGCCAGCCCCAGCATTTT
CASSLIQGGSQPQHF
>-|TRBV5-1|-|TRBJ2-1
TGCGCCAGCAGCTTGAATCCGGTCGATTACAATGAGCAGTTCTTC
CASSLNPVDYNEQFF
>once|TRBV18|TRBD2|TRBJ2-3
TGTGCCAGCTCACCGGGACTAGGGAACACAGATACGCAGTATTTT
CASSPGLGNTDTQYF
>-|TRBV5-1|-|TRBJ2-1
TGCGCCAGCAGCTTGGTGACAGAGACCGAGCAGTTCTTC
CASSLVTETEQFF
>-|TRBV20-1|-|TRBJ2-7
TGCAGTGCTAGAGATGGTAGCAAGCAGTACTTC
CSARDGSKQYF
>-|TRBV9|-|TRBJ2-1
TGTGCCAGCAGGGGGCCGGGGGACAATGAGCAGTTCTTC
CASRGPGDNEQFF
>-|TRBV27|-|TRBJ1-1
TGTGCCAGCAGTTTAAGAGGCGGCCTAGACACTGAAGCTTTCTTT
CASSLRGGLDTEAFF
>-|TRBV5-1|-|TRBJ1-3
TGCGCCAGCAGCTACGACAGCTCTGGAAACACCATATATTTT
CASSYDSSGNTIYF
>-|TRBV2|-|TRBJ1-2
TGTGCCAGCAGTGGCTCGGCGGGCTATGGCTACACCTTC
CASSGSAGYGYTF
>-|TRBV7-9|-|TRBJ2-7
TGTGCCAGCAGCGGTTACGGAGAAGCCTACGAGCAGTACTTC
CASSGYGEAYEQYF
>few|TRBV5-6|-|TRBJ2-7
TGTGCCAGCAGCTTGGAGAGGAGCTCCTACGAGCAGTACTTC
CASSLERSSYEQYF
>once|TRBV5-6|-|TRBJ1-1
TGTGCCAGCAGCTACGGGGGACTAGGGAACACTGAAGCTTTCTTT
CASSYGGLGNTEAFF
>-|TRBV10-2|TRBD1|TRBJ2-7
TGCGCCACCAGGACAGGGGGCTACGAGCAGTACTTC
CATRTGGYEQYF
>-|TRBV6-5|-|TRBJ2-7
TGTGCCAGCAGTTACGTTCAGGGAGGAGAGCAGTACTTC
CASSYVQGGEQYF
>-|TRBV27|-|TRBJ1-1
TGTGCCAGCAGGCCGGGGAGGCACACTGAAGCTTTCTTT
CASRPGRHTEAFF
>-|TRBV7-6|TRBD1|TRBJ1-2
TGTGCCAGCAGCCTAGACAGGGCGGCTGATGGCTACACCTTC
CASSLDRAADGYTF
>-|TRBV2|-|TRBJ2-7
TGTGCCAGCAGTGAAGAGGCGGGATTAACCCCCGAGCAGTACTTC
CASSEEAGLTPEQYF
>-|TRBV7-4|TRBD1|TRBJ1-4
TGTGCCAGCAGCCCGGGGACAGGGGCTTGTGAAAAACTGTTTTTT
CASSPGTGACEKLFF
>few|TRBV7-6|-|TRBJ1-1
TGTGCCAGCAGCTTAGCCCAGGGTGAAGCTTTCTTT
CASSLAQGEAFF
>-|TRBV14|-|TRBJ2-7
TGTGCCAGCAGCCAGAGGTCAAGCTACGAGCAGTACTTC
CASSQRSSYEQYF
>-|TRBV27|TRBD2|TRBJ2-7
TGTGCCAGCAGTTCCCGGCTAGCGGGAGAGGGCTACGAGCAGTACTTC
CASSSRLAGEGYEQYF
>-|TRBV25-1|-|TRBJ2-7
TGTGCCACCCAACTCGGGCAGGGATCCTCCTACGAGCAGTACTTC
CATQLGQGSSYEQYF
>-|TRBV4-1|TRBD1|TRBJ1-5
TGCGCCAGCAGCACAGGGGATGGGTATATGAGCAATCAGCCCCAGCATTTT
CASSTGDGYMSNQPQHF
>-|TRBV29-1|TRBD2|TRBJ2-3
TGCAGCGTGGGACTAGTGGGGGGGCGCACAGATACGCAGTATTTT
CSVGLVGGRTDTQYF
>-|TRBV27|-|TRBJ2-3
TGTGCCAGCAGTCCCCGGCAGGGGTGGAACACAGATACGCAGTATTTT
CASSPRQGWNTDTQYF
>-|TRBV7-9|TRBD2|TRBJ2-7
TGTGCCAGCAGCTTAGCCGGGGGGGAGGTAGCCGACGAGCAGTACTTC
CASSLAGGEVADEQYF
>-|TRBV7-2|TRBD2|TRBJ2-7
TGTGCCAGCAGCTTGGAAGGGACTAGCTCCTACGAGCAGTACTTC
CASSLEGTSSYEQYF
>-|TRBV9|-|TRBJ2-3
TGTGCCAGCAGCGTTGGGCAGACCACAGATACGCAGTATTTT
CASSVGQTTDTQYF
>-|TRBV28|TRBD2|TRBJ2-2
TGTGCCAGCAGGCCCGGGACTATGTTCACCGGGGAGCTGTTTTTT
CASRPGTMFTGELFF
>-|TRBV11-3|-|TRBJ2-1
TGTGCCAGCAGCTCGTACGACGGGGGCTACAATGAGCAGTTCTTC
CASSSYDGGYNEQFF
>few|TRBV11-2|TRBD2|TRBJ2-3
TGTGCCAGCAGCGGCATAGCGGGAGAAGACACAGATACGCAGTATTTT
CASSGIAGEDTDTQYF
>-|TRBV9|-|TRBJ1-1
TGTGCCAGCAGCGTCGGTTTTGGCACTGAAGCTTTCTTT
CASSVGFGTEAFF
>-|TRBV19|TRBD1|TRBJ2-7
TGTGCCAGTAGTATAGACGGACAGGGGACCTACGAGCAGTACTTC
CASSIDGQGTYEQYF